This entry concerns a single T cell receptor (beta chain). There is no known antigen for this receptor. No much larger clone is present one base from it, and per-base qualities are unavailable. The data stem from a study of shared clonotypes between healthy human individuals (TCRdb year 2020). Describing the broader study: The cohort included three men and a couple of women between 18 and 49 years of age. Per donor, three plates each were used for CD4 naive and CD4 memory, two for CD8 naive, and one for CD8 memory. The study deeply sequenced blood TCR repertoires of about 5 healthy adults to estimate repertoire size and the extent of clonotype sharing between individuals. Libraries were prepared and TCR repertoires were sequenced by different laboratories using diverse techniques, in order to increase sequencing depth and limit assay-specific biases. Leukapheresis yielded between about 0.94 and 9.5 billion PBMCs per donor. Study-wide findings and limitations: Estimated clonotype richness was generally larger for naive than for memory subsets. Sampling was restricted to blood, and TCR repertoires in tissues likely differ from the TCR repertoires found in blood. The genetic and exposure-history diversity represented was limited by the small number of donors. Based on pairwise subsampling, the degree of clonotype sharing among donors was expected to be affected by sequencing depth. When several donors were compared, the shared fraction of clonotypes was about 5.2% for naive CD4, approximately 3.5% for naive CD8, more than 2% for memory CD4, and less than 0.45% for memory CD8. Incomplete sequencing was indicated by rarefaction of sorted-subset datasets, despite the large sequencing depth. Compared with non-shared clonotypes, the clonotypes found in all four sorted-subset donors had higher generation probabilities.

The donors were healthy, HIV-negative adults with no recently reported acute infections or vaccinations. Every donor was a Caucasian adult residing in Nashville, Tennessee, USA. CD4+ T cells were enriched by magnetic negative selection; naive cells were then positively selected on CD45RA, and the negative fraction formed the memory subset. Blood was obtained by leukapheresis, after which PBMCs were separated by Ficoll-Histopaque density gradient centrifugation and cryopreserved in liquid nitrogen vapor phase. Purity and quantity of every magnetically sorted T cell population were checked by analytical flow cytometry. Genomic DNA was isolated from every sorted fraction and measured by UV absorbance on a Nanodrop 2000c. The CDR3 goes from the cysteine to the phenylalanine over 15 residues. Left in the record is the CDR3 DNA by itself, 45 bases read in frame from the first base. The CDR1 and CDR2 encoded by the germline V gene are MGHRA and YSYEKL. V was cut back by 0 bases and J by 4 bases, leaving a gap of 10 bases between them.

TCR CDR3 regions were amplified from genomic DNA by multiplex PCR using the deep immunoSEQ assay. For each cell subset, the extracted genomic DNA was distributed evenly across all wells of several immunoSEQ 96-well plates, and each plate served as one replicate. For sorted subsets, roughly 200 ng genomic DNA, equal to about 30,000 T cell genomes, was loaded into each replicate PCR. Purified libraries were quantified with a Qubit 3.0 fluorometer, sized on a Bioanalyzer 2100, and re-quantified with the KAPA Library Quantification kit. Each immunoSEQ 96-well plate was sequenced on its own single-read 150-cycle Illumina NextSeq 550 flow cell. The authors processed their data as follows. Because the immunoSEQ output included only junctional sequences and no quality scores, the filtering could not be the same as the filtering used for full-length reads. To assign V/J genes and CDR3, sequences were annotated using PyIR, a Python wrapper for IgBLAST v1.9, with IMGT germline references. Reads with weak V/J assignments (E-value above 1e-6), missing CDR3, stop codons, out-of-frame junctions, or ambiguous translated residues were removed. A V3J clonotype was defined by an identical inferred V gene, J gene, and CDR3 amino acid sequence. To compute the percentage overlap between repertoires, the number of shared unique clonotypes was divided by the size of the smaller repertoire. Richness of each repertoire was evaluated using RTK rarefaction, the Chao1 estimator, and Recon v2.1 estimates of unobserved clonotypes. Generation probabilities for all TCRbeta clonotypes obtained by the gDNA method from several donors were computed using OLGA. Not all clones reach the TCRdb copy of this immuneACCESS table, which keeps in-frame sequences only. Checked studies attribute under half of the gap to unresolved V genes and leave the rest unexplained. Clone size and the V and J calls come from that table; the DNA yielded D and trimming. For this sample the table gives some 1 million clones, of which 65% to 80% were detected only once. Roughly 1.4% of the sample goes to the ten largest clones.

The sequence links TRBV4-1 to TRBJ1-5; TRBD1 is possibly the D segment (5 matching bases). The sequenced material came from memory CD4+ T cells sorted from blood. The cell subset or site label on this specimen signifies: CD45RA-negative fraction. The receptor's source is a man aged 18-30 years in good health. The nucleotides are TGCGCCAGCAGCCAAGACCGGTGGGGGAATCAGCCCCAGCATTTT. Its protein reads: CASSQDRWGNQPQHF.